The present T cell receptor beta chain was sequenced within a study of glioma-infiltrating T cells after dendritic cell vaccination. Study as a whole: Glioblastoma patients came from Phase I and II dendritic cell vaccination trials.

Broader study findings: Few patients contributed both blood and tumor specimens.

With 4 bases removed from V and 8 bases from J, the gap between germline ends came to 14 bases. This CDR3 is built from 14 residues. The germline CDR1 and CDR2 sequences are SNHLY and FYNNEI. Up to 2 ug genomic DNA was used for TCRB CDR3 amplification. Here immunoSEQ multiplex PCR was the method, and the copy in TCRdb shows in-frame clones only, minus some. The sample contains about 76,000 clones, about nine tenths of which appear only once. This clone has a single count. Its antigen is still unknown. Time point noted: after dendritic cell vaccination, including at tumor progression/relapse. The source material was blood, sampled after dendritic cell vaccination. This clonotype was obtained from a human donor with glioblastoma. V and J are TRBV2 and TRBJ1-4, with D possibly TRBD1 on 6 matching bases. CDR3: CASSVAGVNEKLFF. The CDR3 DNA reads TGTGCCAGCAGTGTCGCAGGGGTAAACGAAAAACTGTTTTTT.